One sample yielded the 15 T cell receptor beta chains listed below, sequenced in a study of vaccination and CD4 T cells after COVID-19. Noted treatment: roughly 11-day PBMC culture with coronavirus spike peptide pools or control peptides (ViraFEST assay). Sequenced with the Oncomine TCR Beta short-read assay was DNA taken from cultured CD4+ T cells. TCRdb processed the PCR reads anew with MiXCR; each CDR3 protein has one entry. The sample has approximately 20,000 distinct CDR3 sequences, 40% to 45% seen once. What these receptors recognize is not known. Source: CD4+ T cells from blood, cultured in vitro, taken before SARS-CoV-2 vaccination. All receptors derive from a human donor who received a COVID-19 vaccine.

The chain employs TRBV27 and TRBJ1-2; D remains ambiguous. CDR1 and CDR2 (germline): MNHEY, SMNVEV (reference sequence). The CDR3 is 14 residues long. V lost 7 bases and J lost 1, with 13 bases in between. As DNA, the CDR3 is TGTGCCAGCATCTCCCCGGGCATTAACTATGGCTACACCTTC. The encoded protein is CASISPGINYGYTF.

The V and J genes are TRBV7-8 and TRBJ2-7; D unclear. The ends were cut back, 1 base at V and 2 bases at J, with 21 bases in the middle. The CDR3 contains 18 residues. The germline CDR1 and CDR2 sequences are SGHVS and FQNEAQ. CDR3: CASSLGGMYSLNPYEQYF. The CDR3, as DNA: TGTGCCAGCAGCTTAGGGGGTATGTACAGCCTAAACCCCTACGAGCAGTACTTC.

The V and J genes are TRBV19 and TRBJ1-1, with 11 bases that match TRBD1. The V segment lost 4 bases and the J segment 7 bases; nucleotides outside the gene matches: 11. Looked up from germline, CDR1 is LNHDA and CDR2 is SQIVND (reference sequence). This CDR3 is 16 amino acids long. The CDR3 bases are TGTGCCAGTAGTACCGGACAGGGGGCCCTCCGGGGTGAAGCTTTCTTT. It is translated as CASSTGQGALRGEAFF.

This clonotype was seen only a few times. The chain has TRBV10-3 and TRBJ1-1, with TRBD1 matching 9 bases. The J segment lost 3 bases and the V segment lost 6 bases, leaving 8 bases of the junction unmatched. Germline values: CDR1 ENHRY, CDR2 SYGVKD. The CDR3 totals 15 residues. CDR3 in amino acids: CAIRRDRVIDTEAFF. CDR3 coding DNA: TGTGCCATCAGACGGGACAGGGTCATTGACACTGAAGCTTTCTTT.

This clonotype has just a few counts. The V and J genes are TRBV5-4 and TRBJ1-1; D not certain. CDR1 SGHNT and CDR2 YYREEE come from the germline V gene (reference sequence). This CDR3 has 13 amino acids. The V end lost 4 bases, the J end lost 1 base, and 8 bases lay between the germline ends. This CDR3 is CASSVWTNTEAFF. As DNA, the CDR3 is TGTGCCAGCAGCGTTTGGACGAACACTGAAGCTTTCTTT.

This clonotype was detected a few times. The chain carries TRBV6-1 and TRBJ2-1, with 11 bases identical to TRBD2. After removal of 7 bases from V and 7 bases from J, the junction contained 9 bases not matched to a gene. Germline CDR1 MNHNS, CDR2 SASEGT. The CDR3 has 15 amino acids. CDR3 DNA sequence: TGTGCCAGCAATCCGACTAGCGGGGAGGGGAATGAGCAGTTCTTC. As protein: CASNPTSGEGNEQFF.

Turning to this clonotype: Its ends do not fully match the called genes, so a read error is possible. The chain joins TRBV6-1 to TRBJ2-2; 9 nucleotides match TRBD1. CDR1 MNHNS and CDR2 SASEGT come from the germline V gene. The CDR3 loop spans 14 amino acids. CDR3 protein: CTSSRQGGPGELFF. CDR3 DNA sequence: TGTACCAGCAGTCGACAGGGGGGTCCCGGGGAGCTGTTTTTT.

This clonotype came up a few times. V and J are TRBV20-1 and TRBJ2-7, with 7 bases identical to TRBD2. V lost 1 base, J lost 0 bases, and 15 bases stayed unmatched. CDR3 size: 18 residues. Germline V gene sequence: CDR1 DFQATT, CDR2 SNEGSKA (reference sequence). The CDR3 loop reads CSARALLDIGTTSYEQYF. DNA of the CDR3: TGCAGTGCTAGAGCGCTGCTTGATATCGGGACTACCTCCTACGAGCAGTACTTC.

V usage is TRBV6-5 and J usage is TRBJ1-2, with D tentatively TRBD1 (5 bases). This CDR3 is 15 amino acids long. Germline CDR1 and CDR2: MNHEY and SVGAGI. Trimming left V 0 bases short and J 5 bases short, with 13 bases between. The CDR3 protein is CASSYSFREGYGYTF. The CDR3 bases are TGTGCCAGCAGTTACTCGTTCCGGGAGGGGTATGGCTACACCTTC.

This clonotype came up a few times. The chain has TRBV19 and TRBJ1-6; D remains unclear. The ends were cut back, 6 bases at V and 7 bases at J, with 13 bases in the middle. This CDR3 has 14 amino acids. CDR1 and CDR2 (germline): LNHDA, SQIVND (reference sequence). The CDR3 spells CASRRLEGNSPLHF. The CDR3 DNA sequence: TGTGCCAGTAGGCGCCTCGAAGGGAATTCACCCCTCCACTTT. Variable domain in full (rest from reference TRBV19 and TRBJ1-6): DGGITQSPKYLFRKEGQNVTLSCEQNLNHDAMYWYRQDPGQGLRLIYYSQIVNDFQKGDIAEGYSVSREKKESFPLTVTSAQKNPTAFYLCASRRLEGNSPLHFGNGTRLTVT.

This chain connects TRBV6-1 to TRBJ2-5; 8 positions agree with TRBD2. The trim removed 5 bases at V and 2 bases at J, leaving 4 bases unmatched. Germline CDR1 MNHNS, CDR2 SASEGT. The length of the CDR3 is 14 residues. The CDR3 sequence: CASSPAGGQETQYF. The CDR3 nucleotides read TGTGCCAGCAGTCCGGCGGGAGGACAAGAGACCCAGTACTTC.

J is TRBJ1-1 and V is TRBV7-2; 7 nucleotides agree with TRBD1. The junction had 10 bases not matched to a gene; V was cut back by 5 bases and J by 4 bases. The CDR3 sequence is 15 residues long. Germline CDR1 SGHTA, CDR2 FQGNSA. CDR3 nucleotide sequence: TGTGCCAGCAGCGCAGACCACAGGGGTGGCACTGAAGCTTTCTTT. It yields the protein CASSADHRGGTEAFF. Full variable domain (outside the CDR3, taken from reference TRBV7-2 and TRBJ1-1): GAGVSQSPSNKVTEKGKDVELRCDPISGHTALYWYRQSLGQGLEFLIYFQGNSAPDKSGLPSDRFSAERTGGSVSTLTIQRTQQEDSAVYLCASSADHRGGTEAFFGQGTRLTVV.

This clonotype was picked up a small number of times. This chain joins TRBV25-1 and TRBJ1-2; 10 nucleotides align to TRBD1. Unmatched junction bases numbered 6, after V lost 2 bases and J lost 3 bases. The CDR3 covers 16 residues. Germline CDR1 MGHDK, CDR2 SYGVNS. The CDR3 DNA reads TGTGCCAGCAGTGAACCCGGGACAGGGGAGGACTATGGCTACACCTTC. Translation: CASSEPGTGEDYGYTF.

Concerning this clonotype: The junction and the germline gene differ at one end; a read error may be behind it. J is TRBJ2-6 and V is TRBV20-1; D not certain. Germline CDR1 and CDR2: DFQATT and SNEGSKA (reference sequence). CDR3 length: 13 amino acids. The chain's CDR3 is CGARTSGANVLTF. For the CDR3, the DNA is TGCGGTGCTAGAACCTCTGGGGCCAACGTCCTGACTTTC.

V usage is TRBV5-1 and J usage is TRBJ2-5; perhaps TRBD1 as D (5 bases). V was trimmed by 4 bases and J by 3 bases, leaving 13 bases between them. There are 14 residues in the CDR3. Germline CDR1 and CDR2: SGHRS and YFSETQ. The CDR3 region is CASSLREGKETQYF. Here the CDR3 DNA reads TGCGCCAGCAGCCTCAGGGAAGGGAAAGAGACCCAGTACTTC.